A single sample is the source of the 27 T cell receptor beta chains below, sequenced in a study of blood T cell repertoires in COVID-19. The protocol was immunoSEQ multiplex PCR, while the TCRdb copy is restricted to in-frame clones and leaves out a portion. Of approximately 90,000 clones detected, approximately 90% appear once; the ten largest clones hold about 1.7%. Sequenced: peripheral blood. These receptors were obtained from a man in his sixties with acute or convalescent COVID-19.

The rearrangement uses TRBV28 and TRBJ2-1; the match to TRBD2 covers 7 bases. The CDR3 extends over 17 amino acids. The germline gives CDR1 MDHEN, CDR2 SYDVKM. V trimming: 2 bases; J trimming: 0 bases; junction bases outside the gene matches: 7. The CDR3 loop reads CASSLGGVYSSYNEQFF. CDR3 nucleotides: TGTGCCAGCAGTTTAGGGGGGGTTTATAGCTCCTACAATGAGCAGTTCTTC.

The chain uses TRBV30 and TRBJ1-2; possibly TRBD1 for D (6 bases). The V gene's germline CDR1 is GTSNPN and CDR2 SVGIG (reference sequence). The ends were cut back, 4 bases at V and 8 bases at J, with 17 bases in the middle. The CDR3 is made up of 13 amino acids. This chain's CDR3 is CAWNHRVGEGYTF. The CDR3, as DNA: TGTGCCTGGAACCACAGGGTGGGAGAGGGCTACACCTTC.

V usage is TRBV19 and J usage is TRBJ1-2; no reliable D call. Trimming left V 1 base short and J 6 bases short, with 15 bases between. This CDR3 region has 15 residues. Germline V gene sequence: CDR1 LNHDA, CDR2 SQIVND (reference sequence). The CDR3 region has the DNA TGTGCCAGTAGTATAGGGAGTCGAAGTACCCATGGCTACACCTTC. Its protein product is CASSIGSRSTHGYTF.

CDR3 coding DNA: TGTGCCAGCAGCCAAGTTCCGACAGGGGTAGGCGGCTACACCTTC. The encoded protein is CASSQVPTGVGGYTF. The chain uses TRBV14 and TRBJ1-2; 8 nucleotides match TRBD1. Germline trimming cut 1 base from V and 8 bases from J; bases unmatched to any gene: 9. This CDR3 spans 15 amino acids. CDR1 SGHDN and CDR2 FVKESK come from the germline V gene.

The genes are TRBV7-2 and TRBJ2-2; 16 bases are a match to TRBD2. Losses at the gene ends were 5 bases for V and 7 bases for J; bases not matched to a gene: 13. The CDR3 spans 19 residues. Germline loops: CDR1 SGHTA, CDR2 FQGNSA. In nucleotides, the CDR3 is TGTGCCAGCAGCCTACGACCGGGACTAGCGGGGGGGCAAGGCGGGGAGCTGTTTTTT. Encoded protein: CASSLRPGLAGGQGGELFF.

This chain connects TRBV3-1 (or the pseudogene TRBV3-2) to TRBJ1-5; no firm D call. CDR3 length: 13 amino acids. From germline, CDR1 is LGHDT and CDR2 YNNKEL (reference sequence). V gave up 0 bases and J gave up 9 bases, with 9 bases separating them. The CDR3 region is CASSQDRSRPQHF. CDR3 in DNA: TGTGCCAGCAGCCAAGACCGGAGCAGGCCCCAGCATTTT.

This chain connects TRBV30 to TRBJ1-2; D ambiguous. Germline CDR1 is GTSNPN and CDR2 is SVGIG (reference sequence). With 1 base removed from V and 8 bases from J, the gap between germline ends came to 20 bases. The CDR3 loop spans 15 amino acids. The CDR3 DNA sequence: TGTGCCTGGAGTGGGAGCATGGACGGCTGGAGGGGCTACACCTTC. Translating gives CAWSGSMDGWRGYTF.

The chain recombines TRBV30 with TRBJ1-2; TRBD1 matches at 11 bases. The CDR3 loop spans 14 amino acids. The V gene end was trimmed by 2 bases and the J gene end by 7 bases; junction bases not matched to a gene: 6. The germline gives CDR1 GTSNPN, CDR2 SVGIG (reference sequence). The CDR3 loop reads CAWSSGQGASGYTF. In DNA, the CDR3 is TGTGCCTGGAGTTCTGGACAGGGGGCGTCTGGCTACACCTTC.

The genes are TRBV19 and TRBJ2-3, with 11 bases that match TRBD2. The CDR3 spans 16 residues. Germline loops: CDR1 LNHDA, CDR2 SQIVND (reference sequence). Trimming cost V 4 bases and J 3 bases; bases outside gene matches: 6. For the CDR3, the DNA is TGTGCCAGTAGTAGGAGTGGGACTAGCGGAACAGATACGCAGTATTTT. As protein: CASSRSGTSGTDTQYF. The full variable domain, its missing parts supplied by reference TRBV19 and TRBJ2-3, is DGGITQSPKYLFRKEGQNVTLSCEQNLNHDAMYWYRQDPGQGLRLIYYSQIVNDFQKGDIAEGYSVSREKKESFPLTVTSAQKNPTAFYLCASSRSGTSGTDTQYFGPGTRLTVL.

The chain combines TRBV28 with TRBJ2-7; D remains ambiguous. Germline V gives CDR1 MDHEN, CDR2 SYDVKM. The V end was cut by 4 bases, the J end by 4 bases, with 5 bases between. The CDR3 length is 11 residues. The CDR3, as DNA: TGTGCCAGCAGTTCGCGTTACGAGCAGTACGTC. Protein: CASSSRYEQYV.

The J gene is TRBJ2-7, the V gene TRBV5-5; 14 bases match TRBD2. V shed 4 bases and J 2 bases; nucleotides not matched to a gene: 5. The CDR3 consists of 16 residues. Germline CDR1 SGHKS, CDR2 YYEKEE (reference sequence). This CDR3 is CASSLATSGGAYEQYF. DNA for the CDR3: TGTGCCAGCAGCCTGGCGACTAGCGGGGGGGCCTACGAGCAGTACTTC.

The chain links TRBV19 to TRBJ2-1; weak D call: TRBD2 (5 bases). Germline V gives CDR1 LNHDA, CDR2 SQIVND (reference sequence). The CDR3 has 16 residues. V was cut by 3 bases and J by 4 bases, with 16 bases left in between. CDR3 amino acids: CASSITLAGSYNEQFF. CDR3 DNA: TGTGCCAGTAGTATTACCCTCGCGGGCTCTTACAATGAGCAGTTCTTC.

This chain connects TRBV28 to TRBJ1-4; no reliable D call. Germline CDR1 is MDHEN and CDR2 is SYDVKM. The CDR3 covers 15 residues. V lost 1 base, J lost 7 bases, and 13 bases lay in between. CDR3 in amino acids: CASSLSGGEGEKLFF. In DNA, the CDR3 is TGTGCCAGCAGTTTATCCGGAGGTGAGGGTGAAAAACTGTTTTTT.

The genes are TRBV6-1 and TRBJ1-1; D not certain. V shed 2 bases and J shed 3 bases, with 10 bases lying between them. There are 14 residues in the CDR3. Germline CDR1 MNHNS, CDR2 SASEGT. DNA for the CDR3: TGTGCCAGCAGTGAAATGGAGGTATACACTGAAGCTTTCTTT. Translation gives CASSEMEVYTEAFF.

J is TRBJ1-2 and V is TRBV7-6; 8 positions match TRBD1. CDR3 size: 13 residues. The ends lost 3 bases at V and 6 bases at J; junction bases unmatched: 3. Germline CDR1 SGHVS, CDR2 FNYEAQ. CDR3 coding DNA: TGTGCCAGCAGCTTGACAGGGGTGGATGGCTACACCTTC. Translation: CASSLTGVDGYTF.

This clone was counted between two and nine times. CDR3 in DNA: TGTGCCAGCTCACCACTAGCAGGAAACACCATATATTTT. As protein: CASSPLAGNTIYF. V gene TRBV18 combines with J gene TRBJ1-3; D remains ambiguous. Trimming removed 1 base from V and 4 bases from J, with 5 bases in between. This CDR3 region has 13 residues. Germline CDR1 reads KGHSH; CDR2 reads LQKENI.

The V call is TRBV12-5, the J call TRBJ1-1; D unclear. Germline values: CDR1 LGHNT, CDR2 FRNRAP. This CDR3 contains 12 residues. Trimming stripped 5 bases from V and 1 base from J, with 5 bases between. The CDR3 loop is CASGPGNTEAFF. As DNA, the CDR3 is TGTGCTAGTGGTCCCGGGAACACTGAAGCTTTCTTT. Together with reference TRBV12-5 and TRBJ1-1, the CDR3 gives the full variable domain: DARVTQTPRHKVTEMGQEVTMRCQPILGHNTVFWYRQTMMQGLELLAYFRNRAPLDDSGMPKDRFSAEMPDATLATLKIQPSEPRDSAVYFCASGPGNTEAFFGQGTRLTVV.

The CDR3 protein is CASSNGGQGVLNEKLFF. DNA for the CDR3: TGTGCCAGTAGTAATGGCGGACAGGGGGTTTTGAATGAAAAACTGTTTTTT. V is TRBV19 and J is TRBJ1-4; 10 nucleotides line up with TRBD1. V was pared by 4 bases and J by 5 bases, with 10 bases of the junction left unmatched. This CDR3 spans 17 amino acids. Germline CDR1 LNHDA, CDR2 SQIVND (reference sequence).

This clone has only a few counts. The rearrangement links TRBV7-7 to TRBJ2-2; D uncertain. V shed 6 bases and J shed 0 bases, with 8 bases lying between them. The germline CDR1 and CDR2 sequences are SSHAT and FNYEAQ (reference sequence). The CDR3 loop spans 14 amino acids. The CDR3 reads CASSPDTNTGELFF. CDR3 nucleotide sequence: TGTGCCAGCAGTCCAGACACGAACACCGGGGAGCTGTTTTTT.

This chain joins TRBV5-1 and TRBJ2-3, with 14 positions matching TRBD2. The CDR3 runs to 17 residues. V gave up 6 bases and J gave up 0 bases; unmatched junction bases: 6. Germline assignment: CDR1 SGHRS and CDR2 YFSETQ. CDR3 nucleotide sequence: TGCGCCAGCACCCGGACTAGCGGGGGGCTTAGCACAGATACGCAGTATTTT. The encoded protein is CASTRTSGGLSTDTQYF.

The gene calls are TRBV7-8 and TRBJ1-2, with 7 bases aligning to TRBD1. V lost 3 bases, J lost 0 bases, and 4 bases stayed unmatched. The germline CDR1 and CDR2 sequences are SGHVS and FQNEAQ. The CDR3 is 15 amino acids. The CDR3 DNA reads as TGTGCCAGCAGCTTTAACAGGGGAACTAACTATGGCTACACCTTC. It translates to CASSFNRGTNYGYTF. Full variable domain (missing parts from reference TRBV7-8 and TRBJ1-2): GAGVSQSPRYKVAKRGQDVALRCDPISGHVSLFWYQQALGQGPEFLTYFQNEAQLDKSGLPSDRFFAERPEGSVSTLKIQRTQQEDSAVYLCASSFNRGTNYGYTFGSGTRLTVV.

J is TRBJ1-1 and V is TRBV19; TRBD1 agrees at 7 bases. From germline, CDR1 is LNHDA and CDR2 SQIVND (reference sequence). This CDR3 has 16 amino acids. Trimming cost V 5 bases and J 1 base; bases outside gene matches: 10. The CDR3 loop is CASSSLTGTRNTEAFF. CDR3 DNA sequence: TGTGCCAGTAGTTCCTTGACAGGGACGCGGAACACTGAAGCTTTCTTT.

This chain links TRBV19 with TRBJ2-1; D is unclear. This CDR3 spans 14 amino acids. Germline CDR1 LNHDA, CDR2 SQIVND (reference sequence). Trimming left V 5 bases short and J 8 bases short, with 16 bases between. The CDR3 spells CASSLRQGTDEQFF. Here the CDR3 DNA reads TGTGCCAGTAGTCTTCGACAAGGTACGGATGAGCAGTTCTTC.

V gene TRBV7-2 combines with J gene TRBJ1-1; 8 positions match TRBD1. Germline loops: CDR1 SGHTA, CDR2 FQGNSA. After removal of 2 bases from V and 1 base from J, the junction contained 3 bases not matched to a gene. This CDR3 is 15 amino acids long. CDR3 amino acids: CASSLFRGRNTEAFF. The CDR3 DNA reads TGTGCCAGCAGCTTATTCAGGGGGCGGAACACTGAAGCTTTCTTT.

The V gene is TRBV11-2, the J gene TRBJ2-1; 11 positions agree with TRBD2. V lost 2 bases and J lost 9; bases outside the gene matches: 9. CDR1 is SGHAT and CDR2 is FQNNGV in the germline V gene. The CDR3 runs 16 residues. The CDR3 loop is CASSLSIAGGPGEQFF. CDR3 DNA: TGTGCCAGCAGCTTAAGTATAGCGGGGGGGCCAGGTGAGCAGTTCTTC. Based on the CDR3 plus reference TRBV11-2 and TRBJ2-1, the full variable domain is EAGVAQSPRYKIIEKRQSVAFWCNPISGHATLYWYQQILGQGPKLLIQFQNNGVVDDSQLPKDRFSAERLKGVDSTLKIQPAKLEDSAVYLCASSLSIAGGPGEQFFGPGTRLTVL.

In nucleotides, the CDR3 is TGTGCCAGCAGCTTAGCCGGGAATGAAAAACTGTTTTTT. Its translation is CASSLAGNEKLFF. The chain joins TRBV7-9 to TRBJ1-4, with no clear D. The germline V and J ends were trimmed by 0 bases and 5 bases, with 4 bases remaining between them. This CDR3 has 13 amino acids. Looked up from germline, CDR1 is SEHNR and CDR2 is FQNEAQ (reference sequence).

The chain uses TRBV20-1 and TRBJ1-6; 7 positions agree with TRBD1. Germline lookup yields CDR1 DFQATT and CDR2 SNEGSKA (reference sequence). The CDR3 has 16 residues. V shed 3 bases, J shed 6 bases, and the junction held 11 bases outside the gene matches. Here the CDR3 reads CSASPFRGRGNSPLHF. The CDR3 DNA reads TGCAGTGCTAGTCCCTTTAGGGGGCGCGGTAATTCACCCCTCCACTTT.